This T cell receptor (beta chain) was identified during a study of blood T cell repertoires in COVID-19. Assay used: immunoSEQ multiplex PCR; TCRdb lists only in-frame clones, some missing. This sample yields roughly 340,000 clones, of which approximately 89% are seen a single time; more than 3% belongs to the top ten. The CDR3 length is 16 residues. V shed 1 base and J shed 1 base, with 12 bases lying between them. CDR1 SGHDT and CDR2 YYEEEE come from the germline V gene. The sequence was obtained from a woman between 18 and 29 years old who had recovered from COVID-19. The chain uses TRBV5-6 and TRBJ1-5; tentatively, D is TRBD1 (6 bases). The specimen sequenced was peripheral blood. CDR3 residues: CASSLMGAGSNQPQHF. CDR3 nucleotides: TGTGCCAGCAGCTTGATGGGGGCAGGGAGCAATCAGCCCCAGCATTTT.